Following are 25 T cell receptor beta chains from one sample sequenced in a study of tumor-infiltrating lymphocytes in localized non-small cell lung cancer. Sequencing used immunoSEQ multiplex PCR; TCRdb keeps in-frame clones, though not all of them. The sample lists 11,000 or so clones, less than 75% occurring once. The specimen was uninvolved lung tissue not adjacent to the tumor. Source of these receptors: a human donor with non-small cell lung cancer.

This clone was seen only a few times. Within the sample, other DNA sequences also encode this same CDR3. CDR3 DNA sequence: TGTGCCAGCAGCTTAAGGGGACAGTCCACAGATACGCAGTATTTT. Translating gives CASSLRGQSTDTQYF. The rearrangement links TRBV27 to TRBJ2-3, with 7 nucleotides matching TRBD1. Germline values: CDR1 MNHEY, CDR2 SMNVEV (reference sequence). The CDR3 consists of 15 residues. V lost 6 bases, J lost 2 bases, and 8 bases stayed unmatched.

The V gene is TRBV9, the J gene TRBJ2-5, with 10 bases lining up with TRBD2. CDR1 SGDLS and CDR2 YYNGEE come from the germline V gene. The CDR3 spans 20 residues. The V and J ends lost 4 bases and 1 base, in that order; junction bases with no gene match: 19. The CDR3 DNA follows: TGTGCCAGCAGCCGTAGGGGGTTAGCGGGGGGCCGGGGGGTCCAAGAGACCCAGTACTTC. This codes for CASSRRGLAGGRGVQETQYF.

A single count supports this clone. The chain links TRBV10-3 to TRBJ1-4; D is ambiguous. The CDR3 covers 14 residues. The V and J ends lost 0 bases and 8 bases respectively, with 10 bases between them. CDR1 and CDR2 (germline): ENHRY, SYGVKD. The CDR3 DNA reads as TGTGCCATCAGTGAGTCCGGGTTAAGGGAAAAACTGTTTTTT. Translated: CAISESGLREKLFF.

The rearrangement links TRBV4-1 to TRBJ1-2; 8 nucleotides agree with TRBD1. From germline, CDR1 is MGHRA and CDR2 YSYEKL. V gave up 1 base and J gave up 4 bases; unmatched junction bases: 5. The CDR3 is made up of 15 amino acids. This CDR3 is CASSQGPGTGYGYTF. In nucleotides, the CDR3 is TGCGCCAGCAGCCAAGGTCCCGGGACAGGCTATGGCTACACCTTC.

This chain connects TRBV6-5 to TRBJ2-7, with TRBD2 matching 11 bases. The CDR3 is made up of 15 amino acids. The germline V gene has CDR1 MNHEY and CDR2 SVGAGI. Trimming at V came to 2 bases and at J to 7 bases, leaving 7 bases not matched to a gene. CDR3 sequence: CASSYHLAGGGEQYF. Written as DNA, the CDR3 is TGTGCCAGCAGTTACCACCTAGCGGGAGGTGGGGAGCAGTACTTC.

The chain joins TRBV9 to TRBJ2-1; the D gene is possibly TRBD1 (5 bases). The V gene's germline CDR1 is SGDLS and CDR2 YYNGEE. The CDR3 is 15 residues long. V gave up 0 bases and J gave up 1 base, with 8 bases separating them. In DNA form, the CDR3 reads TGTGCCAGCAGCGTAGCAGCAGGGTCCTACAATGAGCAGTTCTTC. This encodes CASSVAAGSYNEQFF. The full variable domain, rest sourced from reference TRBV9 and TRBJ2-1, is DSGVTQTPKHLITATGQRVTLRCSPRSGDLSVYWYQQSLDQGLQFLIQYYNGEERAKGNILERFSAQQFPDLHSELNLSSLELGDSALYFCASSVAAGSYNEQFFGPGTRLTVL.

The chain recombines TRBV5-5 with TRBJ2-7, with 7 bases matching TRBD2. The CDR3 has 15 residues. The J segment lost 6 bases and the V segment lost 5 bases, leaving 14 bases of the junction unmatched. Per germline, CDR1 SGHKS and CDR2 YYEKEE (reference sequence). CDR3 protein: CASRLAPQVNGEQYF. CDR3 nucleotide sequence: TGTGCCAGCAGACTAGCGCCCCAGGTGAATGGCGAGCAGTACTTC.

The V call is TRBV10-3, the J call TRBJ2-3; D is unresolved. Looked up from germline, CDR1 is ENHRY and CDR2 is SYGVKD. The CDR3 consists of 15 residues. Deletions cut 2 bases from V and 2 bases from J, with 11 bases between. The CDR3 sequence: CAISEDGKPTDTQYF. Here the CDR3 DNA reads TGTGCCATCAGTGAGGACGGAAAGCCCACAGATACGCAGTATTTT.

The V call is TRBV19, the J call TRBJ1-6; TRBD1 matches 7 bases. V shed 7 bases and J 0 bases; nucleotides not matched to a gene: 6. The V gene's germline CDR1 is LNHDA and CDR2 SQIVND (reference sequence). The CDR3 has 16 residues. The CDR3 protein is CASTFRQGSYNSPLHF. In nucleotides, the CDR3 is TGTGCCAGTACCTTCAGACAGGGCTCCTATAATTCACCCCTCCACTTT.

The V call is TRBV5-4, the J call TRBJ1-1, with D possibly TRBD1 on 6 matching bases. The CDR3 is 13 amino acids. Germline V CDR1 and CDR2: SGHNT, YYREEE (reference sequence). Trimming removed 4 bases at V and 7 bases at J, with 14 bases between. CDR3 coding DNA: TGTGCCAGCAGCCCAGAGGGGGTGGGTGAAGCTTTCTTT. It is translated as CASSPEGVGEAFF.

By sample share, this clone is medium-sized. The chain recombines TRBV7-9 with TRBJ2-7, with D hard to call. V dropped 2 bases and J dropped 4 bases, with 15 bases sitting between them. Germline CDR1 reads SEHNR; CDR2 reads FQNEAQ (reference sequence). The CDR3 contains 15 residues. Written as DNA, the CDR3 is TGTGCCAGCAGCTTAATTGTAGGGTTGAGGTACGAGCAGTACTTC. It is translated as CASSLIVGLRYEQYF.

This clone was recorded once. The gene calls are TRBV4-3 and TRBJ2-7, with D perhaps matching TRBD1 or TRBD2 (5 bases each). Between the trimmed V and J ends, which lost 0 bases and 4 bases, there was a span of 13 bases. The CDR3 covers 15 residues. Per the germline V gene, CDR1 is LGHNA and CDR2 is YSLEER. Here the CDR3 reads CASSQDVRGRYEQYF. The CDR3 bases are TGCGCCAGCAGCCAAGATGTCCGGGGACGGTACGAGCAGTACTTC.

Turning to this clone: The junction and the germline gene differ at one end; a read error may be behind it. CDR3 sequence: CASSPRLSPISYEQYF. CDR3 nucleotide sequence: TGTGCCAGCAGTCCCAGGCTTTCTCCGATCTCCTACGAGCAGTACTTC. The chain has TRBV10-3 and TRBJ2-7; D is ambiguous. Germline V gene data show CDR1 as ENHRY and CDR2 as SYGVKD. This CDR3 is 16 amino acids long.

The gene calls are TRBV28 and TRBJ2-2; 9 bases fit TRBD1. The CDR3 is 15 amino acids. The J segment lost 6 bases and the V segment lost 5 bases, leaving 7 bases of the junction unmatched. Germline V gene lookup returns CDR1 MDHEN and CDR2 SYDVKM. The CDR3 nucleotides read TGTGCCAGCAGTCTTACAGGGGGCGGTCCCGGGGAGCTGTTTTTT. Its protein is CASSLTGGGPGELFF.

In its sample, this clone was seen a few times. The rearrangement joins TRBV7-2 to TRBJ2-1; 7 bases map to TRBD2. Per the germline V gene, CDR1 is SGHTA and CDR2 is FQGNSA. The CDR3 consists of 15 residues. The trim removed 5 bases at V and 9 bases at J, leaving 13 bases unmatched. The CDR3 reads CASSPPSGPGGEQFF. The CDR3 DNA follows: TGTGCCAGCAGCCCGCCTAGCGGTCCTGGGGGTGAGCAGTTCTTC.

By sample fraction, this clone is medium-sized. The chain is built from TRBV5-4 and TRBJ1-2, with TRBD1 matching over 9 bases. Germline CDR1 SGHNT, CDR2 YYREEE (reference sequence). The CDR3 length is 14 residues. J was trimmed by 2 bases and V by 5 bases; bases with no gene match: 4. Here the CDR3 reads CASRPTGGNYGYTF. Here the CDR3 DNA reads TGTGCCAGCAGACCTACAGGGGGCAACTATGGCTACACCTTC.

The V gene is TRBV10-3, the J gene TRBJ2-6, with D tentatively TRBD2 (5 bases). Germline V gives CDR1 ENHRY, CDR2 SYGVKD. The CDR3 length is 15 residues. V was trimmed by 5 bases and J by 2 bases, leaving 10 bases between them. The CDR3 nucleotides read TGTGCCATCAGTCGAGGGAGCACTGGGGCCAACGTCCTGACTTTC. It specifies CAISRGSTGANVLTF.

The J gene is TRBJ1-2, the V gene TRBV21-1; the table's TRBD1 call for D was not verified on the DNA. TRBV21-1 is listed as a pseudogene. The CDR3 runs 15 residues. The CDR3 reads CASSKRGQEGYGYTF. CDR3 coding DNA: TGTGCCAGCAGCAAGAGGGGACAGGAGGGATATGGCTACACCTTC.

The chain has TRBV7-2 and TRBJ2-2; TRBD2 aligns across 7 bases. This CDR3 has 17 residues. V gave up 5 bases and J gave up 7 bases; unmatched junction bases: 16. CDR1 and CDR2 (germline): SGHTA, FQGNSA. The CDR3: CASSPRRGGPVNGELFF. The CDR3 DNA reads as TGTGCCAGCAGCCCCCGGCGGGGAGGGCCAGTGAACGGGGAGCTGTTTTTT.

This chain uses TRBV7-2 with TRBJ2-7; 9 nucleotides align to TRBD2. CDR1 is SGHTA, CDR2 FQGNSA, per germline. With V trimmed by 4 bases and J by 2 bases, 6 bases remained unmatched. There are 15 residues in the CDR3. The chain's CDR3 is CTSSSFSGGTYEQYF. The CDR3 coding sequence is TGTACCAGCAGCTCTTTTAGCGGGGGAACCTACGAGCAGTACTTC.

The chain couples TRBV6-1 to TRBJ1-1; 9 positions agree with TRBD1. V was pared by 6 bases and J by 2 bases, with 7 bases of the junction left unmatched. The germline CDR1 and CDR2 sequences are MNHNS and SASEGT. The length of the CDR3 is 15 residues. CDR3 sequence (DNA): TGTGCCAGCAGAACCGGGACAGGGCTAAACACTGAAGCTTTCTTT. Amino acids: CASRTGTGLNTEAFF.

V and J are TRBV28 and TRBJ2-7, with no clear D. The CDR3 sequence is 15 residues long. V lost 5 bases and J 3 bases, leaving 17 bases between the germline ends. Per the germline V gene, CDR1 is MDHEN and CDR2 is SYDVKM. CDR3 nucleotide sequence: TGTGCCAGCAGTGCCAGCACCCCTGGGAACTACGAGCAGTACTTC. Residues: CASSASTPGNYEQYF.

Details on this clone: The identical CDR3 is also encoded by other nucleotide sequences in the sample. V usage is TRBV5-6 and J usage is TRBJ2-7; D uncertain. The ends were cut back, 0 bases at V and 0 bases at J, with 7 bases in the middle. The CDR3 runs 14 residues. CDR1 is SGHDT, CDR2 YYEEEE, per germline. CDR3 coding DNA: TGTGCCAGCAGCTTGGTAGGCAGCTCCTACGAGCAGTACTTC. Its protein is CASSLVGSSYEQYF. The full variable domain, completed using reference TRBV5-6 and TRBJ2-7, is DAGVTQSPTHLIKTRGQQVTLRCSPKSGHDTVSWYQQALGQGPQFIFQYYEEEERQRGNFPDRFSGHQFPNYSSELNVNALLLGDSALYLCASSLVGSSYEQYFGPGTRLTVT.

The rearrangement links TRBV4-3 to TRBJ1-2; D is perhaps TRBD1 (6 bases). CDR1 and CDR2 (germline): LGHNA, YSLEER. This CDR3 has 16 residues. Trimming removed 2 bases from V and 5 bases from J, with 18 bases in between. In DNA form, the CDR3 reads TGCGCCAGCAGCCAAACAGAGGACGGGGGCCGGTATGGCTACACCTTC. It encodes CASSQTEDGGRYGYTF.

The V call is TRBV7-2, the J call TRBJ1-5; 8 positions match TRBD1. This CDR3 region has 15 residues. CDR1 SGHTA and CDR2 FQGNSA come from the germline V gene. J gave up 0 bases and V 5 bases, and 3 bases lay outside the gene matches. The CDR3 sequence is CASSLGQGSNQPQHF. The DNA of the CDR3 is TGTGCCAGCAGCCTAGGACAGGGTAGCAATCAGCCCCAGCATTTT.